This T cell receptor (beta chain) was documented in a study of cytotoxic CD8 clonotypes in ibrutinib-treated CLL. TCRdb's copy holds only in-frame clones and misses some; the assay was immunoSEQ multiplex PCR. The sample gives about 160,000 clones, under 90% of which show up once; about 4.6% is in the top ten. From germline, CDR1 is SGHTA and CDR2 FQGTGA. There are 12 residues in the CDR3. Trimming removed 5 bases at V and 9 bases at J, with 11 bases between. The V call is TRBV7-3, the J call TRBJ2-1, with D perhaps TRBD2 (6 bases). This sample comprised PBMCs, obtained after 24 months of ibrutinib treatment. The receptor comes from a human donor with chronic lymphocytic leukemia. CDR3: CASSRGVTEQFF. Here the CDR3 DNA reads TGTGCCAGCAGCCGCGGGGTCACTGAGCAGTTCTTC. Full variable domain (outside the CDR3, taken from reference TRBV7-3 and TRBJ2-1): GAGVSQTPSNKVTEKGKYVELRCDPISGHTALYWYRQSLGQGPEFLIYFQGTGAADDSGLPNDRFFAVRPEGSVSTLKIQRTERGDSAVYLCASSRGVTEQFFGPGTRLTVL.